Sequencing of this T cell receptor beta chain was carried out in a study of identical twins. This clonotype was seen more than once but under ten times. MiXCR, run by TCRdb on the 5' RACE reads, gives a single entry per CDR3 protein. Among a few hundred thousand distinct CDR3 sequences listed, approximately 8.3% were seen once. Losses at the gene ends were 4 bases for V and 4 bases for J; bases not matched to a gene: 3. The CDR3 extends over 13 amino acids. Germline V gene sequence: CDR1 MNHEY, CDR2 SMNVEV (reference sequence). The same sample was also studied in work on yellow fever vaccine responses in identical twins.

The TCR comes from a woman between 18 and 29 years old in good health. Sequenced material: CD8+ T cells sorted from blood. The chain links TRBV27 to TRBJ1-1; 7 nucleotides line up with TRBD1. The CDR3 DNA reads TGTGCCAGCAGTTGGAACAGGGGCACTGAAGCTTTCTTT. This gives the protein CASSWNRGTEAFF.